The clone carrying this T cell receptor beta chain showed up many times. Antigen: not known. These data are taken from a study of metastatic and nonmetastatic thyroid tumors. As for the study in general: Malignant thyroid and benign thyroid patients provided blood and tumor or nodule tissue whose repertoires were compared. Study conclusions and caveats: Relative to benign nodules, malignant thyroid tumors were reportedly characterized by significantly elevated TCR beta diversity in blood and tumor.

Not a single patient had been given any form of treatment at any point before undergoing thyroid surgery. The germline V gene has CDR1 SGHRS and CDR2 YFSETQ. Unmatched junction bases numbered 8, after V lost 10 bases and J lost 2 bases. The CDR3 length is 13 residues. Per the original data handling: Differences in CDR3 between clinicopathological groups were drawn on to build a classifier intended to discriminate distant-metastatic papillary thyroid cancer patients. Through MiXCR, TCRdb re-clonotyped the PCR reads. TCRdb's processing, not the study's, gives the V and J calls here. The sample has tens of thousands of clones, about a tenth seen once.

This clonotype was sampled from a female donor with papillary thyroid cancer or a benign thyroid nodule (not recorded which). Some clones in this sample may be carry-over from other donors' samples. This rearrangement joins TRBV5-1 to TRBJ2-7; 8 positions match TRBD2. The material sequenced was blood. CDR3 in DNA: TGCGCCGGGAGCGGGAGAGGGGCCTACGAGCAGTACTTC. It codes for CAGSGRGAYEQYF.